This T cell receptor beta chain was recovered during a study of T cells in Graves' hyperthyroidism and ophthalmopathy (dated by TCRdb to between 2019 and 2020). With respect to the entire study: To identify TCR V-J signatures that set the groups apart, the researchers used a discovery cohort of more than 95 patients, made up of 40 to 45 with Graves' ophthalmopathy and some 60 with stable Graves' hyperthyroidism. Once sampling was done, hyperthyroidism patients were given methimazole at a starting dose of 30 mg daily, whereas ophthalmopathy patients were given high-dose intravenous methylprednisolone. According to the paper, TCR Vbeta CDR3 sequencing was carried out on about 140 peripheral blood samples, which came from 40 to 45 ophthalmopathy, under 80 hyperthyroidism and approximately 17 progressor patients. Prospective prediction of ophthalmopathy was tested in an independent validation cohort of 18 hyperthyroidism patients and 17 patients who later progressed to ophthalmopathy. In several Graves' hyperthyroidism patients, the study also compared T-cell repertoires from thyroid tissue with T-cell repertoires from blood. The 95 to 100 discovery patients were divided at random into training and test sets in a 7:3 ratio.

The TCR beta CDR3 regions were amplified from RNA transcripts. The first round of RT-PCR for the TCR CDR3 was performed with the HTBI primer set and the Qiagen OneStep RT-PCR kit. The libraries were constructed in a second round of multiplex PCR and then size-selected and purified. Sequencing of the libraries was done on an Illumina HiSeq2000 using paired-end 100 bp reads. From the authors' description of their analysis: SOAPnuke was used to process the raw data, removing reads that contained adapters or uncalled bases, had a mean Phred below 15, or lacked an exact match to the constant primer or identifier. COPE v1.2.5 was used to merge high-quality paired reads, and clonotypes were defined as unique nucleotide sequences. MiTCR v1.1 was used to align clonotypes to the IMGT TRBV, TRBD and TRBJ reference segments. The analysis was restricted to V-J combinations with a frequency above 0.0001, which together covered 99% to 99.2% of the repertoires. The TCS score was defined as the ratio of F50 (clonal expansion) to E x V (chaos), calculated using BLOSUM62-based TCRdist between CDR3 peptides within each V-J. Welch's t-statistics and random forest reduced roughly 500 V-J features to some 14, which were used in a naive Bayes classifier (R e1071). Thyroid-blood repertoire similarity was quantified with the Morisita-Horn index. In TCRdb, the public reads were trimmed at Q25 with fastp and aligned with MiXCR, with productive beta chains retained. A single entry per CDR3 protein holds the most common genes and DNA from its merged rows. The V and J calls follow TCRdb's processing rather than the paper's. The sample table shows 650,000 to 800,000 distinct CDR3 sequences, and about 45% are seen once. More than 7% of the sample rests with the top ten.

The study excluded patients with uncontrolled infections, other autoimmune diseases, pregnancy or lactation. Diagnoses were based on clinical symptoms, serum thyroxine and TRAb, thyroid ultrasound and orbital computed tomography. Total RNA was extracted with Trizol reagent, and quality was checked on an Agilent 2100 Bioanalyzer. Notes on this clonotype: Its antigen is currently not known. Per-base quality was not reported, and no clone a single base away is much larger than it.

The full study reports these points: A 13 V-J signature model separated ophthalmopathy from stable hyperthyroidism, with roughly 88% sensitivity and about 81% specificity in cross-validation and 80%/75% in testing. No statistical method was used to set the sample size in advance, and investigators knew the group allocation. Blood samples also contained most of the expanded thyroid clonotypes (frequency above 0.001), which suggests that blood repertoires may reflect thyroid immune responses. In validation, progression to ophthalmopathy was predicted by the model with around 70% sensitivity and under 85% specificity, a median of about 6 months before onset.

Measured from the cysteine to the phenylalanine, the CDR3 is 9 residues long. Solely the CDR3 DNA is kept, with 27 bases framed from the first base. From the germline V gene (reference sequence), CDR1 is MNHNY and CDR2 is SVGAGI. Trimming at the junction amounts to 8 bases on V and 9 bases on J, and the germline ends lie 8 bases apart. The sequence joins TRBV6-6 to TRBJ2-7; the D gene identity is not certain. The specimen was peripheral blood or thyroid tissue (not recorded which). This receptor was taken from an adult man with Graves' disease, either hyperthyroidism or ophthalmopathy (not recorded which). The bases read TGTGCCAGCGTGGTAGCGCAGTACTTC. This encodes CASVVAQYF.